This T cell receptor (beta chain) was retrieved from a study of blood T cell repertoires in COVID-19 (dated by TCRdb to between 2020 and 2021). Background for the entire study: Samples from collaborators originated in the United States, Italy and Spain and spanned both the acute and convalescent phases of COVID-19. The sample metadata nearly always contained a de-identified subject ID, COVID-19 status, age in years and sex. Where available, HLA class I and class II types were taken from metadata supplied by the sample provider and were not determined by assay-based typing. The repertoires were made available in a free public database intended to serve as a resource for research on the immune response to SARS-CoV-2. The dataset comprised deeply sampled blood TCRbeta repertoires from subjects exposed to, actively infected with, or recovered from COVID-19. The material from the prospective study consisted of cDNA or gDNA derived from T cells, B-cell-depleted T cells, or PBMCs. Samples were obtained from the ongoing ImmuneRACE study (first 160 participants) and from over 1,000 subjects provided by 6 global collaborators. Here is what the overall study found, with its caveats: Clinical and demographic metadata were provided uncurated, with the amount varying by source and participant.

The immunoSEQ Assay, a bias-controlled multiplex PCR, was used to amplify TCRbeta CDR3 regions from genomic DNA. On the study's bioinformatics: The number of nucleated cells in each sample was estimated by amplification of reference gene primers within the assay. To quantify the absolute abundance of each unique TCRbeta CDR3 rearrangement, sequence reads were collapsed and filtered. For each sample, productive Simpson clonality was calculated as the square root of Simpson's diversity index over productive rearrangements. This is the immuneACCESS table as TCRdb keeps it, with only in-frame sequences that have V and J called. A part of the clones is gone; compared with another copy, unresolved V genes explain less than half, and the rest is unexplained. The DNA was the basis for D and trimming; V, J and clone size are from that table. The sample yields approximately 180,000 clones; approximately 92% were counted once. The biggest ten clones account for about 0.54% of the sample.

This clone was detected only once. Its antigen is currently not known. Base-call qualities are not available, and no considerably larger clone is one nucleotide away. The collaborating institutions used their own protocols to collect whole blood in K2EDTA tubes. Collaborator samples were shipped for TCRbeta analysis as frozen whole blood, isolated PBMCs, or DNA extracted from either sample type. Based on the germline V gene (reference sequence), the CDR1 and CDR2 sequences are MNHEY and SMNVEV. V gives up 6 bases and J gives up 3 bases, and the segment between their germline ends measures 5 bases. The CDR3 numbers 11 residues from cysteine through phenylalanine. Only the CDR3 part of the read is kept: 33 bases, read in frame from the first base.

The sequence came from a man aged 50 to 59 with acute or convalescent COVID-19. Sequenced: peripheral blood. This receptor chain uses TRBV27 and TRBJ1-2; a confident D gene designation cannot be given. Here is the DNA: TGTGCCAGCAGCCCGGACTATGGCTACACCTTC. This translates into CASSPDYGYTF.